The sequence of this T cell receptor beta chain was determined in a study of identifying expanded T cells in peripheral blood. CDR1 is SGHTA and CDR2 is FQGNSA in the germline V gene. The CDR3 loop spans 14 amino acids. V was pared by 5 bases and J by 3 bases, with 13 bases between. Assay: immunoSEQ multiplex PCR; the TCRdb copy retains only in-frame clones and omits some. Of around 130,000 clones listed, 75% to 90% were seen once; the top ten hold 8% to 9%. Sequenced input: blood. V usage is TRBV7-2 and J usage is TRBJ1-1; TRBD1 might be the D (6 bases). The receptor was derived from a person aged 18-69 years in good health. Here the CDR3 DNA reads TGTGCCAGCAGCCACCTAAACAGGGACACTGAAGCTTTCTTT. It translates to CASSHLNRDTEAFF.